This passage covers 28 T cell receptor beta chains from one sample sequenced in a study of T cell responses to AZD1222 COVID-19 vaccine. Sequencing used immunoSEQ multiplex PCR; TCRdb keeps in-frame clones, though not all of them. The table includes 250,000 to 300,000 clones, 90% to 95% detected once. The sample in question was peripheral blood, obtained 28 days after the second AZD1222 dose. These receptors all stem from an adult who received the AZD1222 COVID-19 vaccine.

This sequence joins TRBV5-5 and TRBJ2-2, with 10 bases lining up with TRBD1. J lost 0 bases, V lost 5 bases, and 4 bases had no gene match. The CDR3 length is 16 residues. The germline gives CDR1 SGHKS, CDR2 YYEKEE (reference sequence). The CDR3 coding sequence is TGTGCCAGCAGTTTTGGACAGGGGGCGAACACCGGGGAGCTGTTTTTT. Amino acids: CASSFGQGANTGELFF. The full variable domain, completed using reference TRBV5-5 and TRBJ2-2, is DAGVTQSPTHLIKTRGQQVTLRCSPISGHKSVSWYQQVLGQGPQFIFQYYEKEERGRGNFPDRFSARQFPNYSSELNVNALLLGDSALYLCASSFGQGANTGELFFGEGSRLTVL.

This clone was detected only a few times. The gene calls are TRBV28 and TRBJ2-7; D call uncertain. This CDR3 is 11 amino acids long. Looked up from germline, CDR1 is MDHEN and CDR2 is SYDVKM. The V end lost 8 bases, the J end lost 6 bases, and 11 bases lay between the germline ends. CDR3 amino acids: CASSPRSEQYF. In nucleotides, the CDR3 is TGTGCCAGCTCCCCTAGGAGCGAGCAGTACTTC.

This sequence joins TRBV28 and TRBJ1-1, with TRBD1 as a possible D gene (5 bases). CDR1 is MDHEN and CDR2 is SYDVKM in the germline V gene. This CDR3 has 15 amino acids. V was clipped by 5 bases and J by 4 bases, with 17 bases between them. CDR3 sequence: CASSVWGGDLTEAFF. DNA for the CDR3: TGTGCCAGCAGTGTTTGGGGAGGGGATCTCACTGAAGCTTTCTTT.

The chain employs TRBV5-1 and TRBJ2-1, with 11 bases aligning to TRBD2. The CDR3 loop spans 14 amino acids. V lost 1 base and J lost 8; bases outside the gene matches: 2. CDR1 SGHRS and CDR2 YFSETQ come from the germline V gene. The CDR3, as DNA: TGCGCCAGCAGCTTGACTAGCGGGAGCTATGAGCAGTTCTTC. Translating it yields CASSLTSGSYEQFF.

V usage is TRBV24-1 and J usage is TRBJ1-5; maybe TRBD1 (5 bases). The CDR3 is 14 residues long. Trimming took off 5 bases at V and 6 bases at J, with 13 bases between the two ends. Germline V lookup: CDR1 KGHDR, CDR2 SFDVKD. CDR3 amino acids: CATSGPGGSQPQHF. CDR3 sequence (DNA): TGTGCCACCAGTGGCCCGGGGGGTAGTCAGCCCCAGCATTTT.

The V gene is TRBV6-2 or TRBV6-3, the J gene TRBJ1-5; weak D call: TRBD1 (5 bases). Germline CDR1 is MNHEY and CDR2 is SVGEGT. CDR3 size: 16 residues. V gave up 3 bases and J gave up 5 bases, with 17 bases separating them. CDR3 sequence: CASSYGDRFNDQPQHF. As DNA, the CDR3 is TGTGCCAGCAGTTATGGAGACAGATTTAATGATCAGCCCCAGCATTTT.

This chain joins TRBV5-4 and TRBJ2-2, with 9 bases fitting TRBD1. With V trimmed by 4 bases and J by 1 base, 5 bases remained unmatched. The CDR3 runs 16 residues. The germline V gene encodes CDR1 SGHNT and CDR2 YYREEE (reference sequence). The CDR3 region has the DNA TGTGCCAGCAGCCCTCCGGGACAGGGGAACACCGGGGAGCTGTTTTTT. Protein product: CASSPPGQGNTGELFF. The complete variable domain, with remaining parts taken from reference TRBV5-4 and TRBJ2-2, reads ETGVTQSPTHLIKTRGQQVTLRCSSQSGHNTVSWYQQALGQGPQFIFQYYREEENGRGNFPPRFSGLQFPNYSSELNVNALELDDSALYLCASSPPGQGNTGELFFGEGSRLTVL.

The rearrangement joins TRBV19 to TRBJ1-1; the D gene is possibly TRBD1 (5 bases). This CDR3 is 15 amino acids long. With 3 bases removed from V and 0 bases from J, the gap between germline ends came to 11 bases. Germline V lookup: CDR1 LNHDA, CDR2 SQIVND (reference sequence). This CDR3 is CASSIGATLNTEAFF. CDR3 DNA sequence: TGTGCCAGTAGTATCGGGGCCACATTGAACACTGAAGCTTTCTTT. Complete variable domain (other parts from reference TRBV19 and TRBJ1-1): DGGITQSPKYLFRKEGQNVTLSCEQNLNHDAMYWYRQDPGQGLRLIYYSQIVNDFQKGDIAEGYSVSREKKESFPLTVTSAQKNPTAFYLCASSIGATLNTEAFFGQGTRLTVV.

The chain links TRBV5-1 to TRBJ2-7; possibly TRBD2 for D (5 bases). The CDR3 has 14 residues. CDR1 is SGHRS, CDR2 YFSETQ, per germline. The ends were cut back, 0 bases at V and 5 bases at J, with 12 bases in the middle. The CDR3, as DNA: TGCGCCAGCAGCTTGGTCGATTCCGGGAACGAGCAGTACTTC. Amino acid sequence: CASSLVDSGNEQYF.

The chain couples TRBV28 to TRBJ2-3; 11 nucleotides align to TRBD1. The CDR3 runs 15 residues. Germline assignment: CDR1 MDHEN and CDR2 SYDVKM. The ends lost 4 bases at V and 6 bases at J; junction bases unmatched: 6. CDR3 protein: CASSSRDRGTDTQYF. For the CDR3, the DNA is TGTGCCAGCAGTTCCCGGGACAGGGGGACGGATACGCAGTATTTT.

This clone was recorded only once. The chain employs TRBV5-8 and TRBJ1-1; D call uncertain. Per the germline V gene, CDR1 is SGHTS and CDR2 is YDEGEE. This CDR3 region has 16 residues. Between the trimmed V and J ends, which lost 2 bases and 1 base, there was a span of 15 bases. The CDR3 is CASSLWEGTKNTEAFF. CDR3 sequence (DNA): TGTGCCAGCAGCTTATGGGAAGGCACAAAGAACACTGAAGCTTTCTTT.

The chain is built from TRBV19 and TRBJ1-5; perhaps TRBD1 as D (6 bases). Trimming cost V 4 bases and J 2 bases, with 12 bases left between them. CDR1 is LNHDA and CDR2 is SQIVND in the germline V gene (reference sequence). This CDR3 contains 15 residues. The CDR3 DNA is TGTGCCAGTAGTACCGGGACATGGGGCAATCAGCCCCAGCATTTT. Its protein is CASSTGTWGNQPQHF.

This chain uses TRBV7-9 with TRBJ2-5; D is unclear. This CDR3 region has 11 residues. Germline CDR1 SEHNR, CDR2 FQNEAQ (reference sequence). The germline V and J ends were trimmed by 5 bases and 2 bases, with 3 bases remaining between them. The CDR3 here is CASSLQETQYF. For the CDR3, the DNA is TGTGCCAGCAGCCTGCAAGAGACCCAGTACTTC.

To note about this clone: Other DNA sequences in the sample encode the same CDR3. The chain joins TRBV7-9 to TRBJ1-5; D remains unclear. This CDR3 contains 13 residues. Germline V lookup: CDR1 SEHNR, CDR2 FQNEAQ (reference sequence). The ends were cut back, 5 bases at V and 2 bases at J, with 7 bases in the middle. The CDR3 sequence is CASSRGGNQPQHF. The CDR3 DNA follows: TGTGCCAGCAGCCGGGGAGGCAATCAGCCCCAGCATTTT.

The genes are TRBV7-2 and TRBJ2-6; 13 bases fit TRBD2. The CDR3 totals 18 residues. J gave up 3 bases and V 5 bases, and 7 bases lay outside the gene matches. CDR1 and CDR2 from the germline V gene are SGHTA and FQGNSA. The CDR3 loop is CASSTGLAGPGGANVLTF. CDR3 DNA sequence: TGTGCCAGCAGCACGGGACTAGCGGGGCCCGGTGGGGCCAACGTCCTGACTTTC.

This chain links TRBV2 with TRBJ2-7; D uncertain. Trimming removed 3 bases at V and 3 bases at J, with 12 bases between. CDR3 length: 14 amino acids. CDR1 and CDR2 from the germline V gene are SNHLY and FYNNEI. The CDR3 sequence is CASSDQVGIYEQYF. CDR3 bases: TGTGCCAGCAGTGATCAGGTGGGGATCTACGAGCAGTACTTC.

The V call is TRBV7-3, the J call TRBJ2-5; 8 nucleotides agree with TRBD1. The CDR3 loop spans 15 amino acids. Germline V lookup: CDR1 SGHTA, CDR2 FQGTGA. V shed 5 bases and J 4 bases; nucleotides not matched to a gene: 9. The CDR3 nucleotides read TGTGCCAGCAGCCCCGGACAGGGATATGGAGAGACCCAGTACTTC. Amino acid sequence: CASSPGQGYGETQYF.

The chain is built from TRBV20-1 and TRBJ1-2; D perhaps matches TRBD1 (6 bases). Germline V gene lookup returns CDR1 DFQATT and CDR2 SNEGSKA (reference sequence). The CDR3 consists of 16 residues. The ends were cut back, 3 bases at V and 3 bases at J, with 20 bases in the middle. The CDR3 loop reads CSASGDIPALDYGYTF. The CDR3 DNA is TGCAGTGCTAGTGGGGACATCCCGGCCCTTGACTATGGCTACACCTTC.

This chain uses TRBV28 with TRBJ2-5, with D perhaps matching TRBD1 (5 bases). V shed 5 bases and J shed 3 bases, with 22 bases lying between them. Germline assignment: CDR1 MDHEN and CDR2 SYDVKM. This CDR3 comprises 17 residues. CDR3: CASSALTWTPKEETQYF. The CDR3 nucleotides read TGTGCCAGCAGTGCACTTACATGGACACCTAAAGAAGAGACCCAGTACTTC.

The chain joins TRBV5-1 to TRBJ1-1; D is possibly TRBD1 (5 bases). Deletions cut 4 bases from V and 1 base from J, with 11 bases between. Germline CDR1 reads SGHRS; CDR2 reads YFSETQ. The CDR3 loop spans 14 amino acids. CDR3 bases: TGCGCCAGCAGCGCGGGGCCAGCGAACACTGAAGCTTTCTTT. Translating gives CASSAGPANTEAFF.

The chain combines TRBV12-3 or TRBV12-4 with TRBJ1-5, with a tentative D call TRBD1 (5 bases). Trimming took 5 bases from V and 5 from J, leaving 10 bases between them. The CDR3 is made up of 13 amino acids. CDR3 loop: CASSPGRDQPQHF. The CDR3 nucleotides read TGTGCCAGCAGTCCCGGCAGGGATCAGCCCCAGCATTTT.

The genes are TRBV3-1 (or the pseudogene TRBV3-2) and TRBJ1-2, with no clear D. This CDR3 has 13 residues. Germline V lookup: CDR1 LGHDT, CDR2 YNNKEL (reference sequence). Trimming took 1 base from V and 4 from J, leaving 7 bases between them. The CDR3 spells CASSQVPGYGYTF. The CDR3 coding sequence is TGTGCCAGCAGCCAAGTCCCCGGCTATGGCTACACCTTC.

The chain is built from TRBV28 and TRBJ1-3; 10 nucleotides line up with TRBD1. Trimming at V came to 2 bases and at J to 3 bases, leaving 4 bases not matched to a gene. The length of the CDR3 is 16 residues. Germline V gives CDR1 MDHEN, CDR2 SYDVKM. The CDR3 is CASSLGRTGGGNTIYF. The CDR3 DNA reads TGTGCCAGCAGTTTAGGGCGGACAGGGGGTGGAAACACCATATATTTT.

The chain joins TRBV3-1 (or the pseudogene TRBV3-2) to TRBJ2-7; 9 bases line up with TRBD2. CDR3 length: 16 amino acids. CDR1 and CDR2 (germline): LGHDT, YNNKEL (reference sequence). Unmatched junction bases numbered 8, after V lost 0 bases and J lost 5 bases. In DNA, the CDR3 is TGTGCCAGCAGCCAAGACCCTTCTCTAGCGGGAAACGAGCAGTACTTC. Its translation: CASSQDPSLAGNEQYF.

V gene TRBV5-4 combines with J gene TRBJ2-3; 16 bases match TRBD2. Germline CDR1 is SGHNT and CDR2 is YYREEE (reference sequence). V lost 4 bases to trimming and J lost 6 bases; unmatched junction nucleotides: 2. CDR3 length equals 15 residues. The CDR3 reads CASSPGLAGGDTQYF. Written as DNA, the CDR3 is TGTGCCAGCAGCCCGGGACTAGCGGGGGGGGATACGCAGTATTTT. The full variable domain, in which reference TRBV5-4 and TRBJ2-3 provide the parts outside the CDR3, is ETGVTQSPTHLIKTRGQQVTLRCSSQSGHNTVSWYQQALGQGPQFIFQYYREEENGRGNFPPRFSGLQFPNYSSELNVNALELDDSALYLCASSPGLAGGDTQYFGPGTRLTVL.

The CDR3, as DNA: TGCAGCGTTGTCCCCAATTACAATGAGCAGTTCTTC. Its translation: CSVVPNYNEQFF. This chain uses TRBV29-1 with TRBJ2-1; D remains unclear. V lost 4 bases and J 4 bases, leaving 8 bases between the germline ends. Germline CDR1 is SQVTM and CDR2 is ANQGSEA. The CDR3 consists of 12 residues.

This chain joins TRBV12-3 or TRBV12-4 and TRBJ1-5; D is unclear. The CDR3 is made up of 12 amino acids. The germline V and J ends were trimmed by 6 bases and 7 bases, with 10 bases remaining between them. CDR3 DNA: TGTGCCAGCAGCCTCTCACAGCAGCCCCAGCATTTT. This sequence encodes CASSLSQQPQHF.

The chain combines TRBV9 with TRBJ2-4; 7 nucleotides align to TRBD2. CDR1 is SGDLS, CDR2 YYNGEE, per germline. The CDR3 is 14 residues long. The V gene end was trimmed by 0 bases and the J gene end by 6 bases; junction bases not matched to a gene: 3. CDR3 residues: CASSVGREGNIQYF. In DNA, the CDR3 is TGTGCCAGCAGCGTAGGGAGGGAGGGAAACATTCAGTACTTC.